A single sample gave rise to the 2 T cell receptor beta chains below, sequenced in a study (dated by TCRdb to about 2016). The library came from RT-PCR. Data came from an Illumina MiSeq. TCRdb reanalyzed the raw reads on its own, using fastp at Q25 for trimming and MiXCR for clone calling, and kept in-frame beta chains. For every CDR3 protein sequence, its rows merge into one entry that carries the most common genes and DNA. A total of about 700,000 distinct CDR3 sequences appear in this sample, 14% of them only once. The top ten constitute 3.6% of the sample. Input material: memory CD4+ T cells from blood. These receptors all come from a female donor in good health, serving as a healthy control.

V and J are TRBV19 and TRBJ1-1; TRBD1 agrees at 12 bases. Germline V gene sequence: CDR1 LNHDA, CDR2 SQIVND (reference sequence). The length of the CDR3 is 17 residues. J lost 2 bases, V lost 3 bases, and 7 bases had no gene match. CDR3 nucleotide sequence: TGTGCCAGTAGTATTTATCCGGGACAGGGGGCAAACACTGAAGCTTTCTTT. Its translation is CASSIYPGQGANTEAFF.

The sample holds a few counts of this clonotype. The CDR3 DNA sequence: TGTGCCAGCAGCTTCGCGGGACAAAGTGGGGAAAAACTGTTTTTT. Translation gives CASSFAGQSGEKLFF. The chain couples TRBV11-2 to TRBJ1-4; a weak D match, TRBD1 (6 bases). Trimming removed 3 bases from V and 8 bases from J, with 16 bases in between. Germline V gives CDR1 SGHAT, CDR2 FQNNGV. The CDR3 spans 15 residues. Together with reference TRBV11-2 and TRBJ1-4, the CDR3 gives the full variable domain: EAGVAQSPRYKIIEKRQSVAFWCNPISGHATLYWYQQILGQGPKLLIQFQNNGVVDDSQLPKDRFSAERLKGVDSTLKIQPAKLEDSAVYLCASSFAGQSGEKLFFGSGTQLSVL.